Listed here are 11 T cell receptor beta chains from one sample, sequenced in a study of blood T cells in healthy people across ages. A second PCR of roughly 7 to 11 cycles used a sample-barcoded 5' primer and a J-beta primer mix. TCRdb reprocessed the 5' RACE reads with MiXCR, giving one entry per CDR3 protein. The profile shows hundreds of thousands of distinct CDR3 sequences, roughly 50% of them singletons. Sequencing used blood. These TCRs come from a young man in good health.

The V gene is TRBV4-1, the J gene TRBJ1-2; a weak D match, TRBD1 (5 bases). Trimming took 4 bases from V and 2 from J, leaving 11 bases between them. CDR3 length equals 14 residues. From germline, CDR1 is MGHRA and CDR2 YSYEKL. The CDR3 DNA sequence: TGCGCCAGCAGCCCCAGGGACGGAAACTATGGCTACACCTTC. Translating gives CASSPRDGNYGYTF.

This clonotype was observed a few times. The chain has TRBV6-2 or TRBV6-3 and TRBJ1-1; TRBD1 agrees at 7 bases. Germline V gives CDR1 MNHEY, CDR2 SVGEGT. Trimming took 10 bases from V and 4 from J; bases not matched to a gene: 12. There are 14 residues in the CDR3. Here the CDR3 reads CATQDRDGVTEAFF. The CDR3 DNA reads TGTGCCACCCAAGACAGGGACGGAGTCACTGAAGCTTTCTTT.

This clonotype was recorded a few times. The CDR3 sequence: CASSQDLAASYEQYF. CDR3 DNA sequence: TGTGCCAGCAGCCAAGATCTAGCGGCCTCCTACGAGCAGTACTTC. This chain uses TRBV3-1 with TRBJ2-7; 7 positions agree with TRBD2. The V segment lost 0 bases and the J segment 0 bases; nucleotides outside the gene matches: 2. The CDR3 length is 15 residues. Germline V gives CDR1 LGHDT, CDR2 YNNKEL (reference sequence).

This clonotype was seen repeatedly, ten times or more. This sequence joins TRBV27 and TRBJ1-6; the D gene is possibly TRBD1 (5 bases). This CDR3 comprises 16 residues. The V and J ends lost 3 bases and 10 bases respectively, with 19 bases between them. Germline values: CDR1 MNHEY, CDR2 SMNVEV (reference sequence). CDR3 DNA sequence: TGTGCCAGCAGTTTGGGTGGACATAACCGGAACTCACCCCTCCACTTT. Translation gives CASSLGGHNRNSPLHF.

The rearrangement uses TRBV3-1 and TRBJ2-5; D is unclear. V lost 5 bases to trimming and J lost 5 bases, with 9 bases between them. CDR1 LGHDT and CDR2 YNNKEL come from the germline V gene (reference sequence). This CDR3 has 12 amino acids. CDR3 region: CASSRPGETQYF. The CDR3 nucleotides read TGTGCCAGCAGCAGGCCGGGTGAGACCCAGTACTTC.

Points on this clonotype: An end of the junction differs from the germline gene, which may be a read error. V usage is TRBV6-5 and J usage is TRBJ1-1; maybe TRBD1 (5 bases). The CDR3 is 14 amino acids. The germline V gene has CDR1 MNHEY and CDR2 SVGAGI. The CDR3, as DNA: TGTGCCAGCAGTTTTGGACACCAGAACGCTGAAGCTTTCTTT. It is translated as CASSFGHQNAEAFF.

The CDR3 reads CASSQDGFLGSPNTEAFF. The CDR3 DNA reads as TGTGCCAGCAGCCAAGATGGCTTCTTAGGGAGTCCGAACACTGAAGCTTTCTTT. The V and J genes are TRBV14 and TRBJ1-1, with D uncertain. The CDR3 consists of 18 residues. Germline V gene data show CDR1 as SGHDN and CDR2 as FVKESK. Trimming stripped 0 bases from V and 1 base from J, with 18 bases between.

J is TRBJ2-1 and V is TRBV21-1. TRBV21-1 represents a pseudogene. The CDR3 sequence is 15 residues long. The chain's CDR3 is CASSKRQFEGNEQFF. The CDR3 nucleotides are TGTGCCAGCAGCAAACGGCAGTTTGAAGGGAATGAGCAGTTCTTC.

This clonotype was detected a few times. The rearrangement links TRBV5-1 to TRBJ2-3; 7 bases are a match to TRBD2. The CDR3 loop spans 15 amino acids. The germline V gene encodes CDR1 SGHRS and CDR2 YFSETQ. V lost 0 bases to trimming and J lost 3 bases; unmatched junction nucleotides: 4. This chain's CDR3 is CASSLVPGGTDTQYF. CDR3 in DNA: TGCGCCAGCAGCTTGGTTCCGGGGGGTACAGATACGCAGTATTTT. Based on the CDR3 plus reference TRBV5-1 and TRBJ2-3, the full variable domain is KAGVTQTPRYLIKTRGQQVTLSCSPISGHRSVSWYQQTPGQGLQFLFEYFSETQRNKGNFPGRFSGRQFSNSRSEMNVSTLELGDSALYLCASSLVPGGTDTQYFGPGTRLTVL.

V usage is TRBV24-1 and J usage is TRBJ2-3; D tentatively reads TRBD1 or TRBD2 (5 bases each). In germline, CDR1 is KGHDR, CDR2 SFDVKD. Trimming left V 4 bases short and J 4 bases short, with 14 bases between. The CDR3 extends over 15 amino acids. In DNA, the CDR3 is TGTGCCACCAGTGAATACCCGGGACCCTCAGATACGCAGTATTTT. Its protein is CATSEYPGPSDTQYF.

The chain links TRBV11-2 to TRBJ2-1; tentative D call: TRBD1 (6 bases). In germline, CDR1 is SGHAT, CDR2 FQNNGV. V was clipped by 5 bases and J by 6 bases, with 20 bases between them. The CDR3 is 16 amino acids. Here the CDR3 DNA reads TGTGCCAGCAGCGACCCGACAGGATCAAATGTCAATGAGCAGTTCTTC. Translated, it gives CASSDPTGSNVNEQFF.